This T cell receptor (beta chain) emerged from a study of radiotherapy plus CTLA-4 blockade in lung cancer. In the study overall: There were objective responses in 18% of patients, and roughly 33% had disease control.

CTLA-4 blockade using ipilimumab, together with focal radiation, was received by patients with chemo-refractory metastatic non-small-cell lung cancer. Assay used: immunoSEQ multiplex PCR; TCRdb lists only in-frame clones, some missing. The table lists over 80,000 clones, roughly 87% of them singletons. This clone was counted only a few times. Antigen: not known. The germline V gene encodes CDR1 MRHNA and CDR2 SNTAGT. The CDR3 runs 11 residues. Trimming took 0 bases from V and 4 from J, leaving 1 base between them. The study's findings and limits: With interferon-beta, early dynamics of blood T cell clones were reported to best predict response. TCR clones from tumors expanded in blood after radiotherapy plus ipilimumab.

The origin of this receptor is a human donor with non-small cell lung cancer who had stable disease on radiotherapy plus ipilimumab. The chain carries TRBV6-4 and TRBJ2-7; D is undetermined. The input for sequencing was peripheral blood, taken from a patient treated with radiotherapy plus ipilimumab. The CDR3 reads CASSDSYEQYF. Here the CDR3 DNA reads TGTGCCAGCAGTGACTCTTACGAGCAGTACTTC.